One sample yielded the 17 T cell receptor beta chains listed below, sequenced in a study of T cell responses to AZD1222 COVID-19 vaccine. Profiled with immunoSEQ multiplex PCR; TCRdb holds only in-frame clones, not every one. The sample contains about 150,000 clones, over 75% of which appear only once. This material consisted of peripheral blood, taken 28 days after the second dose of the MenACWY control vaccine. These TCRs come from an adult who received the MenACWY meningococcal vaccine as a control.

The chain links TRBV2 to TRBJ2-3; the D is unclear. V lost 8 bases to trimming and J lost 0 bases, with 6 bases between them. Germline V gene data show CDR1 as SNHLY and CDR2 as FYNNEI. CDR3 length: 12 amino acids. This CDR3 reads CASVFSTDTQYF. The CDR3 nucleotides read TGTGCCAGCGTTTTTAGCACAGATACGCAGTATTTT.

J is TRBJ1-1 and V is TRBV27; D is uncertain. Per the germline V gene, CDR1 is MNHEY and CDR2 is SMNVEV (reference sequence). The V and J ends lost 3 bases and 5 bases respectively, with 10 bases between them. This CDR3 contains 13 residues. CDR3 DNA sequence: TGTGCCAGCAGTTTCCCCCCGTATACTGAAGCTTTCTTT. Translated, it gives CASSFPPYTEAFF.

This chain connects TRBV6-5 to TRBJ1-4; 9 bases line up with TRBD1. The length of the CDR3 is 14 residues. Germline loops: CDR1 MNHEY, CDR2 SVGAGI. The V and J ends lost 6 bases and 4 bases, in that order; junction bases with no gene match: 3. CDR3 loop: CASRQGAGNEKLFF. For the CDR3, the DNA is TGTGCCAGCAGACAGGGGGCCGGTAATGAAAAACTGTTTTTT.

J is TRBJ2-1 and V is TRBV6-5; 10 positions agree with TRBD2. There are 14 residues in the CDR3. Germline CDR1 reads MNHEY; CDR2 reads SVGAGI. J was trimmed by 10 bases and V by 6 bases; bases with no gene match: 9. CDR3 DNA: TGTGCCAGCAGGTTAGCGGGGGGCCCAACCGAGCAGTTCTTC. Its translation is CASRLAGGPTEQFF.

The DNA of the CDR3 is TGTGCCAGCGGACAGGGGTTGAATTCACCCCTCCACTTT. Translated, it gives CASGQGLNSPLHF. V and J are TRBV28 and TRBJ1-6; 9 bases align to TRBD1. The V and J ends lost 8 bases and 7 bases, in that order; junction bases with no gene match: 3. This CDR3 comprises 13 residues. Germline assignment: CDR1 MDHEN and CDR2 SYDVKM. Combining the CDR3 with reference TRBV28 and TRBJ1-6 gives the whole variable domain DVKVTQSSRYLVKRTGEKVFLECVQDMDHENMFWYRQDPGLGLRLIYFSYDVKMKEKGDIPEGYSVSREKKERFSLILESASTNQTSMYLCASGQGLNSPLHFGNGTRLTVT.

CDR3: CASSRNVWQETQYF. Here the CDR3 DNA reads TGTGCCAGTAGTAGAAATGTCTGGCAAGAGACCCAGTACTTC. The chain is built from TRBV19 and TRBJ2-5; the D is unclear. Trimming removed 4 bases from V and 2 bases from J, with 11 bases in between. There are 14 residues in the CDR3. Germline CDR1 and CDR2: LNHDA and SQIVND (reference sequence).

As regards this clone: The same CDR3 can be traced to other DNA sequences in this sample. The chain has TRBV11-2 and TRBJ1-2; D may be TRBD1 (5 bases). Germline assignment: CDR1 SGHAT and CDR2 FQNNGV. The CDR3 runs 14 residues. Trimming stripped 1 base from V and 4 bases from J, with 10 bases between. CDR3 in amino acids: CASSLVSGIYGYTF. The CDR3 DNA sequence: TGTGCCAGCAGCTTAGTCTCAGGGATCTATGGCTACACCTTC. Looking up the rest from reference TRBV11-2 and TRBJ1-2 gives the full variable domain: EAGVAQSPRYKIIEKRQSVAFWCNPISGHATLYWYQQILGQGPKLLIQFQNNGVVDDSQLPKDRFSAERLKGVDSTLKIQPAKLEDSAVYLCASSLVSGIYGYTFGSGTRLTVV.

V gene TRBV19 combines with J gene TRBJ2-6; D may be TRBD2 (5 bases). Between the trimmed V and J ends, which lost 3 bases and 4 bases, there was a span of 7 bases. CDR1 is LNHDA, CDR2 SQIVND, per germline (reference sequence). CDR3 length: 14 amino acids. The CDR3 protein is CASSIGVGANVLTF. For the CDR3, the DNA is TGTGCCAGTAGTATCGGGGTCGGGGCCAACGTCCTGACTTTC.

V and J are TRBV28 and TRBJ2-7; 7 positions match TRBD2. The CDR3 contains 15 residues. CDR1 MDHEN and CDR2 SYDVKM come from the germline V gene. The V and J ends lost 3 bases and 2 bases, in that order; junction bases with no gene match: 7. The CDR3 DNA sequence: TGTGCCAGCAGTTTGGGGGGGTTCAGGACCTACGAGCAGTACGTC. Protein product: CASSLGGFRTYEQYV.

This clone has ten or more counts. The chain joins TRBV11-2 to TRBJ2-2; D unresolved. The CDR3 runs to 14 residues. In germline, CDR1 is SGHAT, CDR2 FQNNGV. Trimming took 2 bases from V and 4 from J, leaving 8 bases between them. In DNA, the CDR3 is TGTGCCAGCAGCTTATTGGCAGCCACCGGGGAGCTGTTTTTT. The encoded protein is CASSLLAATGELFF.

The V gene is TRBV13, the J gene TRBJ2-5, with D possibly being TRBD1 or TRBD2 (7 bases each). This CDR3 region has 14 residues. V was trimmed by 3 bases and J by 4 bases, leaving 12 bases between them. Germline CDR1 is PRHDT and CDR2 is FYEKMQ (reference sequence). DNA of the CDR3: TGTGCCAGCAGCTTTACAGGGGAGGGAGAGACCCAGTACTTC. This codes for CASSFTGEGETQYF.

This chain links TRBV19 with TRBJ2-1, with a possible D match to TRBD2 (6 bases). The CDR3 sequence is 16 residues long. The ends were cut back, 7 bases at V and 4 bases at J, with 20 bases in the middle. Per germline, CDR1 LNHDA and CDR2 SQIVND (reference sequence). This CDR3 is CASNQNGAGRYNEQFF. CDR3 DNA: TGTGCCAGTAATCAAAACGGGGCAGGGAGGTACAATGAGCAGTTCTTC.

The chain carries TRBV28 and TRBJ1-2; D might be TRBD1 (5 bases). The CDR3 covers 13 residues. V was shortened by 3 bases and J by 7 bases, with 12 bases between the two germline ends. The germline gives CDR1 MDHEN, CDR2 SYDVKM. The CDR3 DNA sequence: TGTGCCAGCAGTTTTAGGGGTTTGGGTGGCTACACCTTC. It yields the protein CASSFRGLGGYTF.

The CDR3 spells CASSLNSGTNNEQFF. CDR3 sequence (DNA): TGTGCCAGCTCACTTAATAGCGGGACCAACAATGAGCAGTTCTTC. The genes are TRBV18 and TRBJ2-1, with TRBD2 matching 8 bases. The CDR3 runs to 15 residues. Germline lookup yields CDR1 KGHSH and CDR2 LQKENI. J was trimmed by 5 bases and V by 4 bases; bases with no gene match: 7.

This chain links TRBV29-1 with TRBJ2-3; D possibly uses TRBD1 or TRBD2 (6 bases each). V was trimmed by 3 bases and J by 6 bases, leaving 10 bases between them. The CDR3 is made up of 12 amino acids. Per the germline V gene, CDR1 is SQVTM and CDR2 is ANQGSEA. Written as DNA, the CDR3 is TGCAGCGTTGATCCGGGGGCGGATACGCAGTATTTT. It yields the protein CSVDPGADTQYF.

This sequence joins TRBV3-1 (or the pseudogene TRBV3-2) and TRBJ1-2; 8 positions match TRBD1. V lost 2 bases to trimming and J lost 4 bases; unmatched junction nucleotides: 6. The V gene's germline CDR1 is LGHDT and CDR2 YNNKEL (reference sequence). The CDR3 is 15 residues long. The CDR3 nucleotides read TGTGCCAGCAGCCAACGAAGGACAGGGCCCTATGGCTACACCTTC. Its protein is CASSQRRTGPYGYTF.

V usage is TRBV3-1 (or the pseudogene TRBV3-2) and J usage is TRBJ2-1; D remains unclear. The germline V and J ends were trimmed by 4 bases and 10 bases, with 11 bases remaining between them. This CDR3 is built from 12 residues. Germline V gene data show CDR1 as LGHDT and CDR2 as YNNKEL (reference sequence). The CDR3 loop reads CASSPAGPEQFF. DNA of the CDR3: TGTGCCAGCAGCCCTGCTGGCCCAGAGCAGTTCTTC.